The 5 T cell receptor beta chains presented below share a single source sample, sequenced in a study of technical replicates of blood from several donors. TCRdb keeps only in-frame clones here, not all; method: immunoSEQ multiplex PCR. This table holds 45,000 to 50,000 clones, approximately 90% found once. The sample was PBMCs. These receptor sequences come from a human donor in good health. Some clones in this sample may be carry-over from other donors' samples.

The V call is TRBV11-3, the J call TRBJ2-2; 10 bases match TRBD2. Losses at the gene ends were 5 bases for V and 5 bases for J; bases not matched to a gene: 8. Germline CDR1 reads SGHNT; CDR2 reads YENEEA. CDR3 length equals 16 residues. The CDR3 DNA sequence: TGTGCCAGCAGCGGGGGGCTGACTAGCGGGACCGGGGAGCTGTTTTTT. Encoded protein: CASSGGLTSGTGELFF.

In this sample, this clone turned up once. The chain links TRBV6-5 to TRBJ2-3; TRBD2 is a possible D gene (6 bases). This CDR3 comprises 15 residues. Trimming shortened V by 8 bases and J by 2 bases, and 17 bases separated the two germline ends. The germline CDR1 and CDR2 sequences are MNHEY and SVGAGI. The CDR3 loop reads CASVTGSLYTDTQYF. Written as DNA, the CDR3 is TGTGCCAGCGTTACCGGGAGCCTATACACAGATACGCAGTATTTT.

This clone appeared a few times. This chain uses TRBV30 with TRBJ2-1; TRBD2 agrees at 8 bases. V lost 2 bases and J lost 8; bases outside the gene matches: 14. CDR1 and CDR2 from the germline V gene are GTSNPN and SVGIG (reference sequence). The CDR3 is 16 amino acids. This chain's CDR3 is CAWSPFGTSWGDEQFF. The DNA of the CDR3 is TGTGCCTGGAGTCCCTTCGGGACTAGTTGGGGCGATGAGCAGTTCTTC.

The rearrangement uses TRBV5-1 and TRBJ1-4, with 10 bases fitting TRBD1. The CDR3 consists of 15 residues. The trim removed 5 bases at V and 8 bases at J, leaving 9 bases unmatched. Per the germline V gene, CDR1 is SGHRS and CDR2 is YFSETQ. The CDR3 here is CASRRQGAGEEKLFF. For the CDR3, the DNA is TGCGCCAGCAGGAGACAGGGGGCGGGAGAGGAAAAACTGTTTTTT.

The chain has TRBV5-1 and TRBJ2-6; D might be TRBD2 (6 bases). The CDR3 length is 16 residues. The ends were cut back, 1 base at V and 0 bases at J, with 8 bases in the middle. Germline V gene data show CDR1 as SGHRS and CDR2 as YFSETQ. CDR3 sequence reads: CASSLPGGSGANVLTF. Here the CDR3 DNA reads TGCGCCAGCAGCTTGCCCGGGGGCTCTGGGGCCAACGTCCTGACTTTC.